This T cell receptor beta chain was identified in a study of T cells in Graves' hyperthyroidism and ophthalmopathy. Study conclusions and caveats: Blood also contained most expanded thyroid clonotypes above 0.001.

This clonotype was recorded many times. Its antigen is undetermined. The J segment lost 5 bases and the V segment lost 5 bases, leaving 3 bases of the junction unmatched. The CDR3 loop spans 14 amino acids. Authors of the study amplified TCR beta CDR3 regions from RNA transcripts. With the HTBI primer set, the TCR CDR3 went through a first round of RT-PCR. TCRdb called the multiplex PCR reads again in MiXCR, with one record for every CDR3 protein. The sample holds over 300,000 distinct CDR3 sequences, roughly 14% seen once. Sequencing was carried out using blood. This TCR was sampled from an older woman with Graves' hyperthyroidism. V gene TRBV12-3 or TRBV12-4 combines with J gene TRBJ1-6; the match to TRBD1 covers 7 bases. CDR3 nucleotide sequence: TGTGCCAGCAGTCGACAGGGTCATAATTCACCCCTCCACTTT. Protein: CASSRQGHNSPLHF.